This is a list of T cell receptor beta chains from one sample in a study of T cells in Graves' hyperthyroidism and ophthalmopathy. MiXCR, run by TCRdb on the multiplex PCR reads, gives a single entry per CDR3 protein. The sample carries some 400,000 distinct CDR3 sequences, less than 15% recorded once. The sequencing sample was made of blood. Receptor source: a man aged 30 to 39 with Graves' hyperthyroidism that later progressed to Graves' ophthalmopathy. Each CDR3 is given with its conserved first and last residue. A D gene is named only where the DNA matches it firmly. Clone sizes are given selectively: once, few, many, or a class where the clone is expanded.

NA | TRBJ2-3 | TRBV4-2 | NA | TGTGCCAGCAGCCAGAAGTCCAACTACCTAGGGCCAGATACGCAGTATTTT | CASSQKSNYLGPDTQYF
few | TRBJ2-5 | TRBV5-1 | TRBD1 | TGCGCCAGCAGCTTGGTGGCAGGGGGTAACCAAGAGACCCAGTACTTC | CASSLVAGGNQETQYF
NA | TRBJ1-1 | TRBV27 | TRBD1 | TGTGCCAGCAGGCAGCGGACAGGGGGCAGTGAAGCTTTCTTT | CASRQRTGGSEAFF
many | TRBJ2-3 | TRBV7-2 | TRBD2 | TGTGCCAGCAGCCCGTGGACTAGCGGGGGAAAAGATACGCAGTATTTT | CASSPWTSGGKDTQYF
NA | TRBJ2-1 | TRBV7-2 | TRBD2 | TGTGCCAGCAGCTTAATAGGCGGGGGGCTAGGTGAGCAGTTCTTC | CASSLIGGGLGEQFF
NA | TRBJ1-6 | TRBV28 | TRBD1 | TGTGCCAGCAGTTTCGGACAGGGAGTTTATTCACCCCTCCACTTT | CASSFGQGVYSPLHF
many | TRBJ1-4 | TRBV2 | NA | TGTGCCAGCAGTGGGGGGAATAATGAAAAACTGTTTTTT | CASSGGNNEKLFF
many | TRBJ2-1 | TRBV7-2 | TRBD1 | TGTGCCAGCAGCTTAGCGGAATTGGGGACAGGGGCCAATGAGCAGTTCTTC | CASSLAELGTGANEQFF
many | TRBJ1-4 | TRBV14 | TRBD1 | TGTGCCAGCAGCCCCCGGGACAGAAATGAAAAACTGTTTTTT | CASSPRDRNEKLFF
many | TRBJ1-6 | TRBV9 | NA | TGTGCCAGCAGCCCGTACACGTCCAATAATTCACCCCTCCACTTT | CASSPYTSNNSPLHF
NA | TRBJ1-1 | TRBV19 | NA | TGTGCCAGTAGTATAGATCTCCTCGGACGCCCGCTTGACCCTATAATGAACACTGAAGCTTTCTTT | CASSIDLLGRPLDPIMNTEAFF
many | TRBJ1-5 | TRBV2 | NA | TGTGCCAGCGAACTTTATAGCAATCAGCCCCAGCATTTT | CASELYSNQPQHF
NA | TRBJ2-1 | TRBV12-3/TRBV12-4 | TRBD1 | TGTGCCAGCAGTTTAGGAGGGGGCCTCGGGATCAATGAGCAGTTCTTC | CASSLGGGLGINEQFF
few | TRBJ1-1 | TRBV28 | NA | TGTGCCAGCAGTTTCCCCTCTGGGGCAGAAGCTTTCTTT | CASSFPSGAEAFF
few | TRBJ1-2 | TRBV4-1 | TRBD1 | TGCGCCAGCAGCCGTACGGGACAGGGGATTGACTATGGCTACACCTTC | CASSRTGQGIDYGYTF
few | TRBJ2-7 | TRBV27 | TRBD2 | TGTGCCAGCAGTCCCGGAGCTAGCGGGGGGTACTCCTACGAGCAGTACTTC | CASSPGASGGYSYEQYF
many | TRBJ2-7 | TRBV7-9 | NA | TGTGCCAGCAGCGTGCTTTACGAGCAGTACTTC | CASSVLYEQYF
NA | TRBJ2-1 | TRBV7-6 | TRBD2 | TGTGCCAGCAGCAAGGAAACGGGACTAGCGGATAATGAGCAGTTCTTC | CASSKETGLADNEQFF
few | TRBJ2-1 | TRBV6-1 | TRBD2 | TGTGCCAGCAGTGAAGAGGTTGTAGCGGGGGGGGCTTTTAGCTATGAGCAGTTCTTC | CASSEEVVAGGAFSYEQFF
NA | TRBJ1-4 | TRBV7-9 | NA | TGTGCCAGCAGCCAGATGGACGTAACTAATGAAAAACTGTTTTTT | CASSQMDVTNEKLFF
few | TRBJ2-5 | TRBV20-1 | TRBD2 | TGCAGTGCTGCGGCCCTGGGCCTAGCGGAAGAGACCCAGTACTTC | CSAAALGLAEETQYF
few | TRBJ2-7 | TRBV11-2 | NA | TGTGCCAGCAGCTTTGGGACTCTTGAAGAGCAGTACTTC | CASSFGTLEEQYF
many | TRBJ2-7 | TRBV29-1 | TRBD1 | TGCAGCGTTGAAGGACAGGGACGCGCCTACGAGCAGTACTTC | CSVEGQGRAYEQYF
few | TRBJ2-3 | TRBV4-1 | NA | TGCGCCAGCAGCCAAGAAGGACCAAGAACAGATACGCAGTATTTT | CASSQEGPRTDTQYF
many | TRBJ1-5 | TRBV5-1 | TRBD1 | TGCGCCAGCAGCAGAGGGACAGGCGGAAATCAGCCCCAGCATTTT | CASSRGTGGNQPQHF
many | TRBJ1-5 | TRBV30 | TRBD1 | TGTGCCTGGAGTTATGGACAGGGGGCGGATCAGCCCCAGCATTTT | CAWSYGQGADQPQHF
NA | TRBJ2-3 | TRBV10-3 | NA | TGTGCCATCGGAGTTTTGGATACGCAGTATTTT | CAIGVLDTQYF
many | TRBJ2-3 | TRBV7-9 | TRBD1 | TGTGCCAGCAGCCAGGGACAGCCTATAAGCACAGATACGCAGTATTTT | CASSQGQPISTDTQYF
many | TRBJ2-2 | TRBV5-1 | NA | TGCGCCAGCAGCTCCTTAATAGCGGCGAACACCGGGGAGCTGTTTTTT | CASSSLIAANTGELFF
NA | TRBJ2-1 | TRBV11-3 | TRBD2 | TGTGCCAGCGGGACTAGCGGGGGGGGCTACTACCATGAGCAGTTCTTC | CASGTSGGGYYHEQFF
many | TRBJ1-5 | TRBV27 | NA | TGTGCCAGCAGTGTCGGGGCCAATCAGCCCCAGCATTTT | CASSVGANQPQHF
many | TRBJ2-2 | TRBV30 | TRBD2 | TGTGCCTGGAACGGGGGGGCGGACACCGGGGAGCTGTTTTTT | CAWNGGADTGELFF
many | TRBJ2-2 | TRBV12-3/TRBV12-4 | TRBD2 | TGTGCCAGCACTCTAGCGGGGGGGCCCACCGGGGAGCTGTTTTTT | CASTLAGGPTGELFF
NA | TRBJ2-3 | TRBV24-1 | NA | TGTGCCACCAGTACAGAGATTAACACAGATACGCAGTATTTT | CATSTEINTDTQYF
many | TRBJ1-6 | TRBV14 | TRBD1 | TGTGCCAGCAGCCCGGGTGGACAGGGCGTTTCACCCCTCCACTTT | CASSPGGQGVSPLHF
NA | TRBJ2-2 | TRBV20-1 | TRBD1 | TGCAGTGCCCCTAATTGGGACAGGGGGCGCTTAGACACCGGGGAGCTGTTTTTT | CSAPNWDRGRLDTGELFF
few | TRBJ2-2 | TRBV19 | TRBD2 | TGTGCCAGTAGTATAGCAGCGGGGGGATCAGCCGGGGAGCTGTTTTTT | CASSIAAGGSAGELFF
few | TRBJ1-4 | TRBV20-1 | TRBD1 | TGCAGTGCTAACCAGGGGGCTGCAACTAATGAAAAACTGTTTTTT | CSANQGAATNEKLFF
few | TRBJ2-5 | TRBV24-1 | TRBD1 | TGTGCCACCAGTGAGGCTACAGGGGGACAAGAGACCCAGTACTTC | CATSEATGGQETQYF
many | TRBJ1-2 | TRBV7-2 | NA | TGTGCCAGCACTATCGGGGGGGCCACCCTCTATGGCTACACCTTC | CASTIGGATLYGYTF
NA | TRBJ2-3 | TRBV3-1 | NA | TGTGCCAGCAGCCAAGGGGTAGGGCCCGCCAGAGATACGCAGTATTTT | CASSQGVGPARDTQYF
NA | TRBJ1-5 | TRBV3-1 | TRBD1 | TGTGCCAGCAGCCAAGATCTCCCGGGACAGCATTATAGCAATCAGCCCCAGCATTTT | CASSQDLPGQHYSNQPQHF
NA | TRBJ2-1 | TRBV4-1 | TRBD2 | TGCGCCAGCAGCCTCCACCCAGCGGGGGGGCCGCGTGAGCAGTTCTTC | CASSLHPAGGPREQFF
many | TRBJ1-4 | TRBV30 | NA | TGTGCCTGGAGTACCGGGACGGCTGGGGAAAAACTGTTTTTT | CAWSTGTAGEKLFF
few | TRBJ2-2 | TRBV4-2 | NA | TGTGCCAGCAGCCAAGACTCCGAGACTTCGAACACCGGGGAGCTGTTTTTT | CASSQDSETSNTGELFF
many | TRBJ2-3 | TRBV7-9 | TRBD2 | TGTGCCAGCAGCGACCCACTAGCGGAATACACAGATACGCAGTATTTT | CASSDPLAEYTDTQYF
few | TRBJ2-1 | TRBV12-3/TRBV12-4 | NA | TGTGCCAGCAGTTTCTCGGGGCCTAATGAGCAGTTCTTC | CASSFSGPNEQFF
many | TRBJ1-1 | TRBV5-1 | NA | TGCGCCAGCAGCCAGACGGGACGGACGAACACTGAAGCTTTCTTT | CASSQTGRTNTEAFF
many | TRBJ2-1 | TRBV28 | TRBD2 | TGTGCCAGCAGTTCTAGCGGGGGGCGGTACAATGAGCAGTTCTTC | CASSSSGGRYNEQFF
many | TRBJ1-1 | TRBV7-9 | NA | TGTGCCAGCACGACAGGTGATAACACTGAAGCTTTCTTT | CASTTGDNTEAFF